The clone carrying this T cell receptor beta chain was detected only a few times. What it recognizes is unknown. These data originate in a study of post-analysis software for immune sequencing data. Regarding the study as a whole: Compared with controls, patients showed significantly lower normalized Chao1 diversity. Samples prepared in the same batch strongly co-clustered by F measure. Relative to controls, patients had 4 or 5 TRBV segments at higher frequency, with TRBV5-6, TRBV5-1 and TRBV20-1 among these.

TCR beta libraries were prepared from cDNA with unique molecular identifiers. TCRdb recomputed calls from the PCR reads with MiXCR, one row per CDR3 protein. The data hold 650,000 to 850,000 distinct CDR3 sequences, with around 45% observed a single time. CDR1 DFQATT and CDR2 SNEGSKA come from the germline V gene (reference sequence). The CDR3 consists of 13 residues. The chain carries TRBV20-1 and TRBJ2-5; 8 bases fit TRBD2. The J call is uncertain, as TRBJ2-7 better fits the DNA end. This sequence was found in a girl aged 5-17 years with multiple sclerosis. The specimen sequenced was blood. CDR3 nucleotides: TGCAGTGCTAAGCGGGAGAGTTCCTACGAGCAGTACTTC. It is translated as CSAKRESSYEQYF.